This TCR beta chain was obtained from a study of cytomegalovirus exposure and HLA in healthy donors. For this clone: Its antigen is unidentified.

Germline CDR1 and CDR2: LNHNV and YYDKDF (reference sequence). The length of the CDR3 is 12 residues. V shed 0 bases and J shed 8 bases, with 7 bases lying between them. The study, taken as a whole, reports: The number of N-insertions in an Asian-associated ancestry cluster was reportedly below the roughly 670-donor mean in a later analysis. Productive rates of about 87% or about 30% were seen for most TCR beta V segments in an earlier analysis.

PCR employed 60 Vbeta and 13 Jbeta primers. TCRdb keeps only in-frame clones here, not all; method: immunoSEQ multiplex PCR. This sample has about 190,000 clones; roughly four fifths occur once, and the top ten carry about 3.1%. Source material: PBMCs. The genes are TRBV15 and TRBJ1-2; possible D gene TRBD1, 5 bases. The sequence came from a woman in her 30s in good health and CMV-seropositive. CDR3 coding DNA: TGTGCCACCAGCAGAGACGGGGGGGGCTACACCTTC. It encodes CATSRDGGGYTF.